The present entry profiles one TCR beta chain with its context. The antigen is not known. With 6 bases clipped from V and 7 bases from J, the junction kept 14 bases outside the gene matches. Germline CDR1 reads SQVTM; CDR2 reads ANQGSEA. The CDR3 covers 15 residues. These data come from a study of shared clonotypes between healthy human individuals. Whole-study findings and limits: Across subsets, estimated richness was generally greater for naive than for memory populations.

Those who donated were healthy HIV-negative adults, with no recent acute infections or vaccinations reported. The authors divided CD4+ cells into CD45RA+ naive and CD45RA-negative memory subsets. Clones were sequenced by immunoSEQ multiplex PCR, and TCRdb holds only the in-frame ones, with some missing. The table shows 1,500,000 or so clones, with roughly 95% occurring only once. The J gene is TRBJ1-1, the V gene TRBV29-1, with 10 bases fitting TRBD1. The clonotype originates from a man aged 30-40 years in good health. The sequencing sample was made of naive CD4+ T cells sorted from blood. As to subset: CD45RA+ positively selected. In DNA form, the CDR3 reads TGCAGCGTGAGGGGGCGGACAGGGGGTTTAGGTGAAGCTTTCTTT. It yields the protein CSVRGRTGGLGEAFF. The full variable domain, rest sourced from reference TRBV29-1 and TRBJ1-1, is SAVISQKPSRDICQRGTSLTIQCQVDSQVTMMFWYRQQPGQSLTLIATANQGSEATYESGFVIDKFPISRPNLTFSTLTVSNMSPEDSSIYLCSVRGRTGGLGEAFFGQGTRLTVV.